This T cell receptor beta chain came from a study of breast tumors, draining lymph nodes, adjacent tissues. The study's findings and limits: Compared with basal-like, luminal-like tumors shared significantly more repertoire with nontumor tissue.

Trimming took 0 bases from V and 5 from J; bases not matched to a gene: 10. The V gene's germline CDR1 is MNHEY and CDR2 SVGEGT. The CDR3 is 17 residues long. The lymph nodes were axillary draining lymph nodes from breast cancer patients. Each CDR3 protein gets one entry after TCRdb re-called the multiplex PCR reads with MiXCR. Altogether some 200,000 distinct CDR3 sequences are present, approximately 33% being singletons, with the ten largest covering roughly 4%. About this clonotype: Its matching antigen is unknown.

The clonotype comes from a female donor with breast cancer. Some clones in this sample may be carry-over from other donors' samples. The V call is TRBV6-2 or TRBV6-3, the J call TRBJ2-3, with TRBD2 identical over 8 bases. Sequences were obtained from axillary lymph node tissue. DNA of the CDR3: TGTGCCAGCAGTTACTCGTTCGGGGGGGTAAAGGGAGATACGCAGTATTTT. Translation gives CASSYSFGGVKGDTQYF.